This T cell receptor beta chain was obtained from a study of early stage breast cancer tumors. Study-wide results and caveats: In about 85% of the 16 patients, blood comparison separated tumor from normal breast. Functional markers like CD4, CD8 and FOXP3 were missed in bulk sequencing.

Assay used: immunoSEQ multiplex PCR; TCRdb lists only in-frame clones, some missing. Of about 50,000 clones in the sample, over 60% were seen once. Comment on this clone: The target antigen is unknown.

Source material: blood. The sequence was obtained from a person under 45 with breast cancer.

CDR3 sequence (DNA): TGTGCCAGCAGCGTTAGTGGGCTAGCGGGAGCGAACACCGGGGAGCTGTTTTTT. This codes for CASSVSGLAGANTGELFF. The gene calls are TRBV9 and TRBJ2-2; 10 nucleotides agree with TRBD2. Germline CDR1 and CDR2: SGDLS and YYNGEE. The CDR3 is 18 residues long. The junction had 7 bases not matched to a gene; V was cut back by 2 bases and J by 0 bases.